One T cell receptor beta chain is described in this entry. Germline lookup yields CDR1 SEHNR and CDR2 FQNEAQ (reference sequence). CDR3 length equals 14 residues. The V and J ends lost 5 bases and 4 bases, in that order; junction bases with no gene match: 5. These data come from a study of blood T cell repertoires in COVID-19. The wider study: Specimens from acute and convalescent COVID-19 originated in the United States, Italy and Spain. PBMCs, B-cell-depleted T cells, or T cells provided the cDNA or gDNA that made up the material.

As handled by the study authors: Quantification of nucleated cells was approximated via reference gene primer amplification. Clones were sequenced by immunoSEQ multiplex PCR, and TCRdb holds only the in-frame ones, with some missing. V and J calls and clone size follow that table, whereas D and trimming were derived from the DNA. Among some 90,000 clones listed, 85% to 95% were seen once. The sequence was obtained from a woman between 45 and 65 years old in a cohort sampled during active COVID-19. The chain joins TRBV7-9 to TRBJ2-1, with 7 bases matching TRBD1. The sequencing sample was made of peripheral blood. In nucleotides, the CDR3 is TGTGCCAGCAGCGCGGACAGGAGTTACAATGAGCAGTTCTTC. This translates into CASSADRSYNEQFF.